The 22 T cell receptor beta chains below come from one sample, sequenced in a study of cytomegalovirus exposure and HLA in healthy donors. The PCR was carried out with 60 Vbeta primers and 13 Jbeta primers. The method was immunoSEQ multiplex PCR; TCRdb's version includes in-frame clones alone and lacks a portion of them. The data hold roughly 150,000 clones, with approximately 80% observed a single time. The sequenced sample was PBMCs. These receptors originate from a male donor in good health and CMV-seronegative.

The genes are TRBV27 and TRBJ1-2, with a tentative D call TRBD1 (6 bases). This CDR3 is 12 amino acids long. Germline V gene lookup returns CDR1 MNHEY and CDR2 SMNVEV (reference sequence). Deletions cut 9 bases from V and 5 bases from J, with 13 bases between. Here the CDR3 reads CASGRTDYGYTF. In DNA form, the CDR3 reads TGTGCCAGTGGGCGGACAGATTATGGCTACACCTTC.

V gene TRBV9 combines with J gene TRBJ1-1, with 9 bases fitting TRBD1. The V gene's germline CDR1 is SGDLS and CDR2 YYNGEE. This CDR3 comprises 15 residues. V lost 4 bases, J lost 2 bases, and 6 bases stayed unmatched. The chain's CDR3 is CASSIQTGGNTEAFF. For the CDR3, the DNA is TGTGCCAGCAGCATTCAGACAGGGGGAAACACTGAAGCTTTCTTT.

This clone was found once. The chain is built from TRBV27 and TRBJ2-5; 7 nucleotides match TRBD1. The end of the DNA is better explained by TRBJ2-7, so the J call may be wrong. The germline V gene has CDR1 MNHEY and CDR2 SMNVEV (reference sequence). The CDR3 is made up of 14 amino acids. Here the CDR3 reads CASSLQGSSYEQYF. The CDR3 DNA reads TGTGCCAGCAGTCTACAGGGGAGCTCCTACGAGCAGTACTTC.

The chain joins TRBV2 to TRBJ1-1; tentatively, D is TRBD1 (5 bases). The germline V gene has CDR1 SNHLY and CDR2 FYNNEI. There are 13 residues in the CDR3. V was clipped by 2 bases and J by 1 base, with 5 bases between them. The CDR3 spells CASSEQGNTEAFF. For the CDR3, the DNA is TGTGCCAGCAGTGAACAGGGGAACACTGAAGCTTTCTTT.

The chain uses TRBV6-5 and TRBJ1-2, with D tentatively TRBD1 (6 bases). The CDR3 runs 13 residues. Germline V gene lookup returns CDR1 MNHEY and CDR2 SVGAGI. The V end lost 6 bases, the J end lost 8 bases, and 16 bases lay between the germline ends. DNA of the CDR3: TGTGCCAGCAGCTCGGCAGGGGTCCGGGGCTACACCTTC. This encodes CASSSAGVRGYTF.

The CDR3 reads CASSQDWGVSTDTQYF. In DNA, the CDR3 is TGCGCCAGCAGCCAAGATTGGGGGGTCAGTACAGATACGCAGTATTTT. The chain couples TRBV4-1 to TRBJ2-3, with D tentatively TRBD2 (6 bases). The length of the CDR3 is 16 residues. Trimming shortened V by 0 bases and J by 3 bases, and 13 bases separated the two germline ends. Germline values: CDR1 MGHRA, CDR2 YSYEKL.

The V call is TRBV5-1, the J call TRBJ2-1; possibly TRBD1 for D (6 bases). The CDR3 sequence is 15 residues long. The germline V and J ends were trimmed by 4 bases and 2 bases, with 13 bases remaining between them. CDR1 is SGHRS, CDR2 YFSETQ, per germline. CDR3 bases: TGCGCCAGCAGCCAACAGGGAGAACCCTACAATGAGCAGTTCTTC. Protein product: CASSQQGEPYNEQFF.

This clone was found a few times. The chain carries TRBV10-3 and TRBJ2-7; 11 bases are shared with TRBD2. The CDR3 has 14 residues. Germline V gives CDR1 ENHRY, CDR2 SYGVKD. V gave up 6 bases and J gave up 5 bases; unmatched junction bases: 6. CDR3 sequence reads: CAIRTLAGGDEQYF. The CDR3 nucleotides read TGTGCCATCAGAACTCTAGCGGGGGGCGACGAGCAGTACTTC.

The chain has TRBV7-2 and TRBJ1-3; D not certain. V dropped 1 base and J dropped 0 bases, with 10 bases sitting between them. The germline gives CDR1 SGHTA, CDR2 FQGNSA. The CDR3 is 16 residues long. Here the CDR3 DNA reads TGTGCCAGCAGCTTAGTCGGGATCAACTCTGGAAACACCATATATTTT. It yields the protein CASSLVGINSGNTIYF. Full variable domain (missing parts from reference TRBV7-2 and TRBJ1-3): GAGVSQSPSNKVTEKGKDVELRCDPISGHTALYWYRQSLGQGLEFLIYFQGNSAPDKSGLPSDRFSAERTGGSVSTLTIQRTQQEDSAVYLCASSLVGINSGNTIYFGEGSWLTVV.

This clone was observed once. The rearrangement joins TRBV28 to TRBJ2-5, with 9 bases lining up with TRBD1. The CDR3 length is 14 residues. The germline V gene has CDR1 MDHEN and CDR2 SYDVKM. With V trimmed by 5 bases and J by 5 bases, 6 bases remained unmatched. The CDR3 DNA reads TGTGCCAGCAGTGGGGACAGGGTATGGGAGACCCAGTACTTC. Translated, it gives CASSGDRVWETQYF.

This clone showed up just a few times. The chain couples TRBV11-2 to TRBJ2-1, with TRBD1 identical over 11 bases. Germline values: CDR1 SGHAT, CDR2 FQNNGV. The junction had 7 bases not matched to a gene; V was cut back by 1 base and J by 8 bases. This CDR3 has 16 residues. The CDR3: CASSLVSGQGGHEQFF. The DNA of the CDR3 is TGTGCCAGCAGCTTAGTCTCGGGACAGGGGGGCCATGAGCAGTTCTTC. The whole variable domain, remainder taken from reference TRBV11-2 and TRBJ2-1, is EAGVAQSPRYKIIEKRQSVAFWCNPISGHATLYWYQQILGQGPKLLIQFQNNGVVDDSQLPKDRFSAERLKGVDSTLKIQPAKLEDSAVYLCASSLVSGQGGHEQFFGPGTRLTVL.

This sequence joins TRBV5-6 and TRBJ1-6, with TRBD1 as a possible D gene (6 bases). The CDR3 length is 17 residues. Germline loops: CDR1 SGHDT, CDR2 YYEEEE. Trimming took off 4 bases at V and 7 bases at J, with 21 bases between the two ends. The CDR3 DNA sequence: TGTGCCAGCAGCGATAAATACTCGGCGGGGGGCAATTCACCCCTCCACTTT. Translation gives CASSDKYSAGGNSPLHF.

The genes are TRBV5-1 and TRBJ1-1; D unclear. Trimming took 7 bases from V and 0 from J, leaving 10 bases between them. Germline assignment: CDR1 SGHRS and CDR2 YFSETQ. The CDR3 runs 13 residues. The CDR3 sequence: CASGREMNTEAFF. CDR3 coding DNA: TGCGCCAGCGGACGGGAAATGAACACTGAAGCTTTCTTT.

This chain links TRBV7-9 with TRBJ1-6; D perhaps matches TRBD1 (5 bases). Per germline, CDR1 SEHNR and CDR2 FQNEAQ (reference sequence). Deletions cut 2 bases from V and 0 bases from J, with 11 bases between. CDR3 length: 17 amino acids. CDR3 in amino acids: CASSLRGLGSYNSPLHF. CDR3 DNA sequence: TGTGCCAGCAGCTTAAGGGGACTGGGCTCCTATAATTCACCCCTCCACTTT.

The CDR3 here is CASRPGGSRVTEAFF. CDR3 nucleotide sequence: TGTGCCAGCAGACCCGGTGGATCCAGGGTCACTGAAGCTTTCTTT. V usage is TRBV13 and J usage is TRBJ1-1; maybe TRBD1 (5 bases). Germline V gene sequence: CDR1 PRHDT, CDR2 FYEKMQ (reference sequence). V dropped 6 bases and J dropped 4 bases, with 18 bases sitting between them. This CDR3 is 15 amino acids long.

The chain combines TRBV5-1 with TRBJ1-4; D may be TRBD1 (5 bases). Trimming removed 0 bases from V and 7 bases from J, with 13 bases in between. Per the germline V gene, CDR1 is SGHRS and CDR2 is YFSETQ. The CDR3 loop spans 15 amino acids. The chain's CDR3 is CASSLGRGRSEKLFF. The CDR3, as DNA: TGCGCCAGCAGCTTGGGGAGGGGAAGGAGTGAAAAACTGTTTTTT.

The chain employs TRBV6-1 and TRBJ2-7, with 10 positions matching TRBD1. Trimming removed 10 bases from V and 4 bases from J; junction bases left unmatched: 7. CDR1 and CDR2 from the germline V gene are MNHNS and SASEGT. The CDR3 spans 13 residues. In DNA form, the CDR3 reads TGTGCCATTCGACAGGGGGCGTCTTACGAGCAGTACTTC. Protein sequence: CAIRQGASYEQYF.

The V and J genes are TRBV6-5 and TRBJ1-1, with 9 bases lining up with TRBD1. The CDR3 consists of 15 residues. Germline CDR1 reads MNHEY; CDR2 reads SVGAGI. V shed 2 bases and J 2 bases; nucleotides not matched to a gene: 3. CDR3 protein: CASSYGGQGNTEAFF. CDR3 nucleotides: TGTGCCAGCAGTTACGGGGGACAGGGTAACACTGAAGCTTTCTTT.

The gene calls are TRBV6-1 and TRBJ2-5; 7 nucleotides match TRBD2. This CDR3 has 14 residues. The V segment lost 8 bases and the J segment 5 bases; nucleotides outside the gene matches: 11. Germline CDR1 is MNHNS and CDR2 is SASEGT. The CDR3 here is CASSKAGVRETQYF. The CDR3 DNA follows: TGTGCCAGCTCTAAGGCGGGAGTGCGGGAGACCCAGTACTTC.

This clone has a handful of counts. This sequence joins TRBV12-5 and TRBJ2-3; D is perhaps TRBD2 (8 bases). Trimming stripped 3 bases from V and 7 bases from J, with 17 bases between. This CDR3 is 15 amino acids long. The germline CDR1 and CDR2 sequences are LGHNT and FRNRAP. This chain's CDR3 is CASGLRGGRGNTQYF. Written as DNA, the CDR3 is TGTGCTAGTGGTTTACGGGGGGGCAGGGGGAATACGCAGTATTTT.

V and J are TRBV6-5 and TRBJ2-6; TRBD1 agrees at 8 bases. Looked up from germline, CDR1 is MNHEY and CDR2 is SVGAGI. The length of the CDR3 is 15 residues. V gave up 6 bases and J gave up 4 bases; unmatched junction bases: 5. This CDR3 is CASSKQGEGANVLTF. CDR3 DNA: TGTGCCAGCAGCAAACAGGGGGAAGGGGCCAACGTCCTGACTTTC.

This chain links TRBV27 with TRBJ1-2; TRBD1 agrees at 7 bases. The J segment lost 9 bases and the V segment lost 0 bases, leaving 7 bases of the junction unmatched. The CDR3 is 14 amino acids. Germline CDR1 and CDR2: MNHEY and SMNVEV (reference sequence). In DNA, the CDR3 is TGTGCCAGCAGTTTATCTAGACAGGGTTCTCGCTACACCTTC. Translating gives CASSLSRQGSRYTF.